This T cell receptor (beta chain) was obtained from a study of T cells in Graves' hyperthyroidism and ophthalmopathy. Study-level results: Blood also carried most thyroid clonotypes expanded above 0.001.

Authors of the study amplified TCR beta CDR3 regions from RNA transcripts. Using the HTBI primer set, a first-round RT-PCR was run on the TCR CDR3. In TCRdb, the multiplex PCR reads were re-called with MiXCR into one record per CDR3 protein. The repertoire holds 450,000 to 600,000 distinct CDR3 sequences, with about 20% as singletons. This clonotype was detected many times. Its antigen is currently unknown. The CDR3 spans 15 residues. Germline CDR1 is SNHLY and CDR2 is FYNNEI. The ends lost 5 bases at V and 5 bases at J; junction bases unmatched: 7. The gene calls are TRBV2 and TRBJ2-1; 9 bases agree with TRBD2. The sample consisted of blood. The receptor was derived from a man aged 35 to 55 with Graves' ophthalmopathy. This CDR3 reads CASSLASGVHNEQFF. The CDR3 DNA reads TGTGCCAGCAGTCTGGCTAGCGGGGTACACAATGAGCAGTTCTTC.